This record concerns one T cell receptor beta chain sequence. The CDR3 is made up of 14 amino acids. CDR1 SGHRS and CDR2 YFSETQ come from the germline V gene. Trimming left V 5 bases short and J 7 bases short, with 15 bases between. The sample is drawn from a study of blood T cell repertoires in COVID-19. Study at large: PBMCs, B-cell-depleted T cells, or T cells provided the cDNA or gDNA that made up the material.

This table comes from immunoSEQ multiplex PCR, and its TCRdb copy is limited to in-frame clones, with some not included. The repertoire holds some 200,000 clones, roughly 84% seen once, with less than 15% in the top ten. This TCR came from a human donor in a cohort sampled during active COVID-19. The sequencing input was peripheral blood. The J gene is TRBJ2-2, the V gene TRBV5-1; maybe TRBD1 (6 bases). CDR3 amino acids: CASSPRGWSGELFF. As DNA, the CDR3 is TGCGCCAGCAGTCCCAGGGGTTGGAGCGGGGAGCTGTTTTTT. The variable domain in full, completed from reference TRBV5-1 and TRBJ2-2, reads KAGVTQTPRYLIKTRGQQVTLSCSPISGHRSVSWYQQTPGQGLQFLFEYFSETQRNKGNFPGRFSGRQFSNSRSEMNVSTLELGDSALYLCASSPRGWSGELFFGEGSRLTVL.